This record looks at one TCR beta chain sequence and its context. What it binds is unknown. Using immunoSEQ multiplex PCR, the repertoire was profiled, and TCRdb retains in-frame clones only, with some absent. The sample has about 9,900 clones, about 70% seen once. The data stem from a study of tumor-infiltrating lymphocytes in localized non-small cell lung cancer. Overall study: From each patient, both tumor and uninvolved lung, non-adjacent to tumor, were sampled. Study findings and constraints: IM1 and IM2 tumors showed no difference in T-cell fraction. Recurrence-free survival showed no association with tumor T-cell fraction.

V was clipped by 4 bases and J by 0 bases, with 8 bases between them. This CDR3 has 15 amino acids. CDR1 SGHRS and CDR2 YFSETQ come from the germline V gene. This chain connects TRBV5-1 to TRBJ1-6; D uncertain. The sequenced sample consisted of lung tumor tissue. The TCR was taken from a human donor with non-small cell lung cancer. In DNA form, the CDR3 reads TGCGCCAGCAGCGAGGCGAGCTCCTATAATTCACCCCTCCACTTT. It encodes CASSEASSYNSPLHF.